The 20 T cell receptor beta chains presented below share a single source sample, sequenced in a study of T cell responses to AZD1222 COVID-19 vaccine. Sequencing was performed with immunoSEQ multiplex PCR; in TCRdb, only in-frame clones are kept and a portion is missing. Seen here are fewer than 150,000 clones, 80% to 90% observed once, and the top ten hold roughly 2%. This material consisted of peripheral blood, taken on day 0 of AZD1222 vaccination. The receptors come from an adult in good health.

CDR3 loop: CASSKTRDSSTDTQYF. The CDR3 nucleotides read TGTGCCAGCAGTAAAACTAGGGACAGCAGCACAGATACGCAGTATTTT. The rearrangement links TRBV2 to TRBJ2-3; 7 nucleotides match TRBD1. There are 16 residues in the CDR3. The junction had 8 bases not matched to a gene; V was cut back by 5 bases and J by 0 bases. CDR1 is SNHLY, CDR2 FYNNEI, per germline.

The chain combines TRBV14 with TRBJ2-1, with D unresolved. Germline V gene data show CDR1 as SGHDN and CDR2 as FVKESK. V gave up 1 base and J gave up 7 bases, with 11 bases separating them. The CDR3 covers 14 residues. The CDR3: CASSQGLYGNEQFF. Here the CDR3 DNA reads TGTGCCAGCAGCCAAGGACTCTACGGGAATGAGCAGTTCTTC. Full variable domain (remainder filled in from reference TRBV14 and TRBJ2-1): EAGVTQFPSHSVIEKGQTVTLRCDPISGHDNLYWYRRVMGKEIKFLLHFVKESKQDESGMPNNRFLAERTGGTYSTLKVQPAELEDSGVYFCASSQGLYGNEQFFGPGTRLTVL.

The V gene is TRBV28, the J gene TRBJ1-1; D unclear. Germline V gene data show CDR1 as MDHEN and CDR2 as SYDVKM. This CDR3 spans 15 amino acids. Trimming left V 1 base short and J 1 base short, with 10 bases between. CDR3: CASSLSRRPNTEAFF. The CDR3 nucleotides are TGTGCCAGCAGTTTATCGCGCCGTCCGAACACTGAAGCTTTCTTT.

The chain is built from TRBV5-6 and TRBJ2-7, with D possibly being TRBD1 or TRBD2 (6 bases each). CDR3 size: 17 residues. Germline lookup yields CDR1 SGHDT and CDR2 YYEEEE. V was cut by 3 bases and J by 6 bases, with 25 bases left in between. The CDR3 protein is CASSSRALLWGAGEQYF. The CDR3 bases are TGTGCCAGCAGCTCCCGAGCCCTATTATGGGGGGCTGGCGAGCAGTACTTC.

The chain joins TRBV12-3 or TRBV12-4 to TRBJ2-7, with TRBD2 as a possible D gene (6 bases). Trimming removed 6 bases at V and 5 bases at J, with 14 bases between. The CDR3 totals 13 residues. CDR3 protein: CASSPIWGDEQYF. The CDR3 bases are TGTGCCAGCAGCCCTATATGGGGGGACGAGCAGTACTTC.

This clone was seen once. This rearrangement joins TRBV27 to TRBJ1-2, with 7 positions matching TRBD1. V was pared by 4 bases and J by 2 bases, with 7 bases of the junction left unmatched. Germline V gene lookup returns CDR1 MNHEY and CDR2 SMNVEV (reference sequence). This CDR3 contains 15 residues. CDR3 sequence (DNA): TGTGCCAGCAGTTGGAGGGGGCGGAAGAACTATGGCTACACCTTC. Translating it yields CASSWRGRKNYGYTF.

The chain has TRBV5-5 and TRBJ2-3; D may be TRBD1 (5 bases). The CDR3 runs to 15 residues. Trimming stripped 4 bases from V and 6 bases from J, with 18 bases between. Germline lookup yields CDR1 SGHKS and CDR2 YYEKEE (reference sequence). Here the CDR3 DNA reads TGTGCCAGCAGCACAGGACCGGCCGTTCTTGATACGCAGTATTTT. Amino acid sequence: CASSTGPAVLDTQYF.

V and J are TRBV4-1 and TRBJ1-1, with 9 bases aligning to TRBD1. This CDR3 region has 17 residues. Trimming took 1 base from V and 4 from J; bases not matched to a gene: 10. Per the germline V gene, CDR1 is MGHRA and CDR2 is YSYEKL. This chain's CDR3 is CASSQGITGGGGTEAFF. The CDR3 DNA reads TGCGCCAGCAGCCAAGGAATCACAGGGGGCGGGGGCACTGAAGCTTTCTTT.

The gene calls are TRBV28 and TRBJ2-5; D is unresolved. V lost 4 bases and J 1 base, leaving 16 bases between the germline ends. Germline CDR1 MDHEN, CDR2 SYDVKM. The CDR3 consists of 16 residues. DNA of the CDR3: TGTGCCAGCAGTTCCCCCCCGCGTGAGATCCAAGAGACCCAGTACTTC. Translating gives CASSSPPREIQETQYF.

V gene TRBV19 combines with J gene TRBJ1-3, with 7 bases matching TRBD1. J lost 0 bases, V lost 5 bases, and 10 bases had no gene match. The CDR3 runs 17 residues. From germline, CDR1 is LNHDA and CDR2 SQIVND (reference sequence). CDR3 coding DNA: TGTGCCAGTAGTCTTGACAGGGAACGCTACTCTGGAAACACCATATATTTT. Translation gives CASSLDRERYSGNTIYF. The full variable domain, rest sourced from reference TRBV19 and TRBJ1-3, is DGGITQSPKYLFRKEGQNVTLSCEQNLNHDAMYWYRQDPGQGLRLIYYSQIVNDFQKGDIAEGYSVSREKKESFPLTVTSAQKNPTAFYLCASSLDRERYSGNTIYFGEGSWLTVV.

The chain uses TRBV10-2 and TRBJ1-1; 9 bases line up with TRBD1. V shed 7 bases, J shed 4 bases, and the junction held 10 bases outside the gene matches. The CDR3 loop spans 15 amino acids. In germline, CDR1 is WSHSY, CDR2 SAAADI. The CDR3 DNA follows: TGCGCCAGCACCGTGCCGGGACAGGGACGCACTGAAGCTTTCTTT. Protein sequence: CASTVPGQGRTEAFF.

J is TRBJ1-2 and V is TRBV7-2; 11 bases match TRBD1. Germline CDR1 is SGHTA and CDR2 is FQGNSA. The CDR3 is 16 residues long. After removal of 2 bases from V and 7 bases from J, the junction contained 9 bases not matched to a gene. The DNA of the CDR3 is TGTGCCAGCAGCTTAACATCGGACAGGGGGCTGGTTGGCTACACCTTC. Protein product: CASSLTSDRGLVGYTF.

CDR3 nucleotide sequence: TGTGCCAGCAGCGCACAGAGCGCTGCTTTCTTT. Its protein is CASSAQSAAFF. V is TRBV9 and J is TRBJ1-1, with D uncertain. Germline-derived CDR1 and CDR2 are SGDLS and YYNGEE. The length of the CDR3 is 11 residues. V was trimmed by 3 bases and J by 11 bases, leaving 11 bases between them. Based on the CDR3 plus reference TRBV9 and TRBJ1-1, the full variable domain is DSGVTQTPKHLITATGQRVTLRCSPRSGDLSVYWYQQSLDQGLQFLIQYYNGEERAKGNILERFSAQQFPDLHSELNLSSLELGDSALYFCASSAQSAAFFGQGTRLTVV.

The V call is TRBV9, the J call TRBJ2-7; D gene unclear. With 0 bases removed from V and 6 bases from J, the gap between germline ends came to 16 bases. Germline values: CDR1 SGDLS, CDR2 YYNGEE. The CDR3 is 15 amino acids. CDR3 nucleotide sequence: TGTGCCAGCAGCGTAGGTCAACGCCTCAACTCCGAGCAGTACTTC. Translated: CASSVGQRLNSEQYF.

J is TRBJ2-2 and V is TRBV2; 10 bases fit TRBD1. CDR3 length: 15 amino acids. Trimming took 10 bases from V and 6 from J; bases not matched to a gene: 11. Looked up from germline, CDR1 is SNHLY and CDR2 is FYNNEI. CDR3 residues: CATDETGGSAGELFF. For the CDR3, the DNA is TGTGCCACCGACGAGACAGGGGGCAGCGCCGGGGAGCTGTTTTTT.

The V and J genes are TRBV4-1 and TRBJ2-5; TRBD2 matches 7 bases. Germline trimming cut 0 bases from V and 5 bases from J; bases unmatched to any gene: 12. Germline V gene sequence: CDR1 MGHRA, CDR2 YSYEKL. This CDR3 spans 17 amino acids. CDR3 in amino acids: CASSQDRDYSRRETQYF. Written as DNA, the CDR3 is TGCGCCAGCAGCCAAGATCGGGACTACTCTAGGAGGGAGACCCAGTACTTC.

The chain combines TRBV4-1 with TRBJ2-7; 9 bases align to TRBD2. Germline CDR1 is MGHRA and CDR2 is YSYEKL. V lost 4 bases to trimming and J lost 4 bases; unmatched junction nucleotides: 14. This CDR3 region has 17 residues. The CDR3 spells CASSPQLAGYLSYEQYF. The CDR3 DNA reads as TGCGCCAGCAGCCCTCAACTAGCGGGTTATCTTTCATACGAGCAGTACTTC.

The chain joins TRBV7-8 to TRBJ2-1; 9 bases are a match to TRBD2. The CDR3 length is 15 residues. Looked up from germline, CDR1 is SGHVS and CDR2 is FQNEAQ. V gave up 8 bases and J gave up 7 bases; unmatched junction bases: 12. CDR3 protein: CASETSATSGNEQFF. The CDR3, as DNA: TGTGCCAGCGAGACAAGCGCGACTAGCGGTAATGAGCAGTTCTTC.

The CDR3 loop reads CASSYVGGVPGELFF. DNA for the CDR3: TGTGCCAGCAGTTACGTCGGGGGAGTTCCCGGGGAGCTGTTTTTT. The chain uses TRBV6-6 and TRBJ2-2; possibly TRBD2 for D (6 bases). Germline-derived CDR1 and CDR2 are MNHNY and SVGAGI (reference sequence). The CDR3 consists of 15 residues. Between the trimmed V and J ends, which lost 2 bases and 6 bases, there was a span of 13 bases.

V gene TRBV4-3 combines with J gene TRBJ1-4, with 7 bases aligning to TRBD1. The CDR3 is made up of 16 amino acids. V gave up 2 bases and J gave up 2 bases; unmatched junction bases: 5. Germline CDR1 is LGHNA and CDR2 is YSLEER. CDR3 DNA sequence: TGCGCCAGCAGCCAAACGCCGGGACAGACTAATGAAAAACTGTTTTTT. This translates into CASSQTPGQTNEKLFF.